This paragraph reports one T cell receptor (beta chain). These data originate in a study of monozygotic twins with inflammatory bowel disease. Added by template switching were UMIs that each held a 6-nucleotide sample barcode. TCRalpha and TCRbeta cDNA was put through two nested PCRs of about 15 and 9 cycles. Following a re-call of the 5' RACE reads, TCRdb has one entry per CDR3 protein and lacks DNA. The sample table includes about 210,000 distinct CDR3 sequences. CDR1 MNHEY and CDR2 SMNVEV come from the germline V gene (reference sequence). The CDR3 has 14 amino acids. Sequenced sample: blood. The chain links TRBV27 to TRBJ1-5; TCRdb's D call of TRBD1 is untestable without DNA. The sequence was collected from a human donor with ulcerative colitis or Crohn's disease, or a healthy co-twin of an affected twin (not recorded which). CDR3 sequence: CASSSRGGNQPQHF.